Below, 29 T cell receptor beta chains from the same sample are listed, as sequenced in a study of T-cell reconstitution after alpha-beta-depleted transplantation in children. It was with unique molecular identifiers that the TCRbeta library was prepared. One entry per CDR3 protein, called by TCRdb with MiXCR from the PCR reads. The table shows 500,000 to 750,000 distinct CDR3 sequences, with roughly 27% occurring only once. The sample in question was PBMCs, obtained before TCRalphabeta/CD19-depleted stem cell transplant. These receptor sequences come from a boy under two years old with Wiskott-Aldrich syndrome, due to receive a stem cell transplant.

There are a few counts of this clonotype. J is TRBJ1-2 and V is TRBV5-1; D is undetermined. The V end was cut by 1 base, the J end by 5 bases, with 12 bases between. Germline lookup yields CDR1 SGHRS and CDR2 YFSETQ. This CDR3 spans 14 amino acids. The CDR3 DNA follows: TGCGCCAGCAGCTTGCAAGGAGGAGAGTATGGCTACACCTTC. Its protein product is CASSLQGGEYGYTF.

This clonotype occurred a few times. The J gene is TRBJ2-1, the V gene TRBV15, with a tentative D call TRBD2 (5 bases). The germline CDR1 and CDR2 sequences are LNHNV and YYDKDF (reference sequence). The CDR3 consists of 15 residues. V lost 4 bases and J lost 6, with 16 bases in between. The CDR3 here is CATSKRGRGGNEQFF. In nucleotides, the CDR3 is TGTGCCACCAGCAAGAGAGGACGGGGTGGCAATGAGCAGTTCTTC.

This clonotype was recorded only once. The chain combines TRBV27 with TRBJ2-7; D is uncertain. CDR1 MNHEY and CDR2 SMNVEV come from the germline V gene (reference sequence). Trimming removed 3 bases from V and 3 bases from J, with 12 bases in between. The CDR3 loop spans 14 amino acids. CDR3 protein: CASSLLGSNYEQYF. CDR3 DNA sequence: TGTGCCAGCAGTTTGTTGGGTTCAAACTACGAGCAGTACTTC.

This clonotype was seen a handful of times. V and J are TRBV5-1 and TRBJ1-5; no reliable D call. The CDR3 has 14 amino acids. CDR1 SGHRS and CDR2 YFSETQ come from the germline V gene. Trimming removed 0 bases from V and 5 bases from J, with 9 bases in between. The CDR3 nucleotides are TGCGCCAGCAGCTTGGCCGGTCAGGATCAGCCCCAGCATTTT. It yields the protein CASSLAGQDQPQHF.

This clonotype came up a few times. The genes are TRBV9 and TRBJ2-1, with D perhaps TRBD2 (6 bases). Deletions cut 0 bases from V and 4 bases from J, with 11 bases between. Germline assignment: CDR1 SGDLS and CDR2 YYNGEE. This CDR3 contains 15 residues. The CDR3 sequence: CASSVVIAAYNEQFF. In DNA, the CDR3 is TGTGCCAGCAGCGTAGTTATAGCGGCGTACAATGAGCAGTTCTTC.

This clonotype was observed many times. The chain combines TRBV6-5 with TRBJ2-7, with D possibly matching TRBD1 (7 bases). This CDR3 is built from 14 residues. Germline V lookup: CDR1 MNHEY, CDR2 SVGAGI. V lost 5 bases and J lost 3, with 14 bases in between. CDR3 sequence (DNA): TGTGCCAGCAGTCGTCGACAGGGAGGCTACGAGCAGTACTTC. This encodes CASSRRQGGYEQYF.

This clonotype turned up a few times. This chain connects TRBV7-2 to TRBJ1-5; D not resolved. The germline V gene encodes CDR1 SGHTA and CDR2 FQGNSA. The V end was cut by 2 bases, the J end by 1 base, with 9 bases between. CDR3 length: 15 amino acids. Here the CDR3 reads CASSLSSRSNQPQHF. DNA of the CDR3: TGTGCCAGCAGCTTAAGCAGCAGAAGCAATCAGCCCCAGCATTTT.

V gene TRBV7-2 combines with J gene TRBJ2-1, with D tentatively TRBD1 (5 bases). Trimming removed 2 bases from V and 7 bases from J, with 21 bases in between. From germline, CDR1 is SGHTA and CDR2 FQGNSA. The CDR3 length is 17 residues. The CDR3 DNA follows: TGTGCCAGCAGCTTACCCAAAAGACAGAAGGTAACTAATGAGCAGTTCTTC. Translated, it gives CASSLPKRQKVTNEQFF.

The DNA of the CDR3 is TGTGCCAGCAGTGGGGACTCCGTAAAGTACACCGGGGAGCTGTTTTTT. Protein sequence: CASSGDSVKYTGELFF. J is TRBJ2-2 and V is TRBV12-3 or TRBV12-4; D may be TRBD2 (6 bases). V was clipped by 5 bases and J by 3 bases, with 16 bases between them. This CDR3 has 16 amino acids.

This sequence joins TRBV2 and TRBJ2-5, with 11 bases that match TRBD2. Germline loops: CDR1 SNHLY, CDR2 FYNNEI. The CDR3 is 20 amino acids. After removal of 4 bases from V and 1 base from J, the junction contained 17 bases not matched to a gene. The CDR3 DNA sequence: TGTGCCAGCAGTGGACGGGGGGCGGCGGGGACTAGCGGAATCCAAGAGACCCAGTACTTC. Residues: CASSGRGAAGTSGIQETQYF.

This sequence joins TRBV9 and TRBJ1-5; 9 bases are a match to TRBD1. Looked up from germline, CDR1 is SGDLS and CDR2 is YYNGEE. This CDR3 has 15 residues. After removal of 3 bases from V and 6 bases from J, the junction contained 7 bases not matched to a gene. The CDR3 nucleotides read TGTGCCAGCAGCGAGGGACAGGGACGAGGTCAGCCCCAGCATTTT. Its translation is CASSEGQGRGQPQHF. Full variable domain (remainder filled in from reference TRBV9 and TRBJ1-5): DSGVTQTPKHLITATGQRVTLRCSPRSGDLSVYWYQQSLDQGLQFLIQYYNGEERAKGNILERFSAQQFPDLHSELNLSSLELGDSALYFCASSEGQGRGQPQHFGDGTRLSIL.

This clonotype has just a few counts. The gene calls are TRBV28 and TRBJ1-6; 9 nucleotides align to TRBD1. The CDR3 extends over 16 amino acids. Germline CDR1 is MDHEN and CDR2 is SYDVKM. V lost 4 bases to trimming and J lost 10 bases; unmatched junction nucleotides: 11. CDR3 residues: CASSSSRGQGGSPLHF. CDR3 sequence (DNA): TGTGCCAGCAGTTCATCGAGGGGACAGGGAGGCTCACCCCTCCACTTT.

This clonotype was seen a handful of times. J is TRBJ2-1 and V is TRBV5-4, with D possibly matching TRBD2 (6 bases). The CDR3 runs to 15 residues. Germline CDR1 SGHNT, CDR2 YYREEE (reference sequence). Trimming stripped 3 bases from V and 4 bases from J, with 14 bases between. CDR3 DNA: TGTGCCAGCAGCTCCGACCTGACTAGTTACAATGAGCAGTTCTTC. It is translated as CASSSDLTSYNEQFF.

This clonotype appeared a few times. The chain employs TRBV20-1 and TRBJ2-4; TRBD1 matches at 7 bases. The germline CDR1 and CDR2 sequences are DFQATT and SNEGSKA (reference sequence). The trim removed 0 bases at V and 8 bases at J, leaving 28 bases unmatched. The CDR3 sequence is 21 residues long. The CDR3 reads CSARDPPFRDSKNSRQDIQYF. DNA for the CDR3: TGCAGTGCTAGAGATCCCCCATTCCGGGACAGTAAAAACTCCCGGCAGGACATTCAGTACTTC.

The chain combines TRBV6-1 with TRBJ2-1, with TRBD2 matching over 12 bases. The germline V gene has CDR1 MNHNS and CDR2 SASEGT. The ends lost 6 bases at V and 7 bases at J; junction bases unmatched: 7. There are 15 residues in the CDR3. The chain's CDR3 is CASSRLAGARNEQFF. In DNA, the CDR3 is TGTGCCAGCAGCAGACTAGCGGGAGCCCGGAATGAGCAGTTCTTC.

The genes are TRBV7-8 and TRBJ2-2; 7 bases line up with TRBD1. Germline V lookup: CDR1 SGHVS, CDR2 FQNEAQ. J was trimmed by 6 bases and V by 5 bases; bases with no gene match: 6. CDR3 length: 14 amino acids. In nucleotides, the CDR3 is TGTGCCAGCAGCAGGACAGGTCCCCCCGGGGAGCTGTTTTTT. Protein sequence: CASSRTGPPGELFF.

J is TRBJ2-3 and V is TRBV3-1; D remains ambiguous. Germline V lookup: CDR1 LGHDT, CDR2 YNNKEL (reference sequence). This CDR3 spans 12 amino acids. Trimming stripped 0 bases from V and 12 bases from J, with 10 bases between. CDR3 loop: CASSQDRTGQYF. The CDR3, as DNA: TGTGCCAGCAGCCAAGATCGGACCGGACAGTATTTT.

This clonotype was seen at least ten times. The chain is built from TRBV9 and TRBJ2-5; 8 bases match TRBD1. The V gene's germline CDR1 is SGDLS and CDR2 YYNGEE. V lost 0 bases to trimming and J lost 4 bases; unmatched junction nucleotides: 8. CDR3 length: 16 residues. CDR3: CASSVGAGGLGETQYF. CDR3 nucleotide sequence: TGTGCCAGCAGCGTAGGTGCAGGGGGCTTGGGAGAGACCCAGTACTTC.

This chain uses TRBV7-8 with TRBJ2-3, with 13 positions matching TRBD2. Germline V CDR1 and CDR2: SGHVS, FQNEAQ. The CDR3 loop spans 18 amino acids. V shed 5 bases and J 0 bases; nucleotides not matched to a gene: 8. CDR3 sequence: CASSPGTSGTTSTDTQYF. CDR3 bases: TGTGCCAGCAGCCCAGGGACTAGCGGGACAACTAGCACAGATACGCAGTATTTT.

The rearrangement joins TRBV5-6 to TRBJ2-1; 14 bases are shared with TRBD2. In germline, CDR1 is SGHDT, CDR2 YYEEEE. The CDR3 is made up of 16 amino acids. The V segment lost 2 bases and the J segment 9 bases; nucleotides outside the gene matches: 7. The DNA for the CDR3 is TGTGCCAGCAGCTTAACCGGACTAGCGGGAGGTAGTGAGCAGTTCTTC. It encodes CASSLTGLAGGSEQFF.

This clonotype was seen more than once but under ten times. CDR3 DNA sequence: TGTGCCAGCAGTTCAAACAGGGAATTGACCAAAAACATTCAGTACTTC. This encodes CASSSNRELTKNIQYF. The rearrangement uses TRBV28 and TRBJ2-4; D is perhaps TRBD1 (6 bases). Germline values: CDR1 MDHEN, CDR2 SYDVKM. The CDR3 consists of 16 residues. V was shortened by 4 bases and J by 2 bases, with 15 bases between the two germline ends.

The rearrangement uses TRBV24-1 and TRBJ2-1; 10 bases align to TRBD2. V lost 3 bases, J lost 5 bases, and 6 bases stayed unmatched. This CDR3 spans 16 amino acids. CDR1 and CDR2 from the germline V gene are KGHDR and SFDVKD. CDR3 DNA: TGTGCCACCAGTGATCCGACTAGCGGGCGTCACAATGAGCAGTTCTTC. This encodes CATSDPTSGRHNEQFF.

This clonotype showed up many times. The rearrangement links TRBV12-3 or TRBV12-4 to TRBJ2-1, with D possibly matching TRBD2 (6 bases). V lost 3 bases, J lost 4 bases, and 7 bases lay in between. The CDR3 has 13 amino acids. CDR3 DNA sequence: TGTGCCAGCAGTTTTGGGACTTACAATGAGCAGTTCTTC. It specifies CASSFGTYNEQFF.

This chain links TRBV5-1 with TRBJ2-1; 7 nucleotides line up with TRBD1. With 0 bases clipped from V and 2 bases from J, the junction kept 5 bases outside the gene matches. Germline-derived CDR1 and CDR2 are SGHRS and YFSETQ. The CDR3 consists of 16 residues. CDR3 amino acids: CASSLGYRGTYNEQFF. CDR3 coding DNA: TGCGCCAGCAGCTTGGGATACAGGGGTACCTACAATGAGCAGTTCTTC.

Only a few counts were recorded for this clonotype. The chain uses TRBV7-3 and TRBJ2-5; 7 nucleotides agree with TRBD1. The germline V gene has CDR1 SGHTA and CDR2 FQGTGA. V gave up 1 base and J gave up 7 bases; unmatched junction bases: 9. The CDR3 is made up of 15 amino acids. CDR3 DNA: TGTGCCAGCAGCTTAAATGGACAGGCGGGTGGGACCCAGTACTTC. Protein sequence: CASSLNGQAGGTQYF.

There are a few counts of this clonotype. The genes are TRBV5-1 and TRBJ2-1; TRBD2 matches at 12 bases. V gave up 3 bases and J gave up 4 bases; unmatched junction bases: 14. CDR3 size: 19 residues. Per germline, CDR1 SGHRS and CDR2 YFSETQ. CDR3 in DNA: TGCGCCAGCAGCTCCACAGGTTCACCGACTAGCGGGAGATACAATGAGCAGTTCTTC. Translation: CASSSTGSPTSGRYNEQFF.

This clonotype was observed a handful of times. The CDR3 sequence is CATSSRGDRGPNQPQHF. CDR3 bases: TGTGCCACCAGCAGCAGGGGGGACAGGGGGCCCAATCAGCCCCAGCATTTT. The V and J genes are TRBV15 and TRBJ1-5, with 12 bases identical to TRBD1. This CDR3 contains 17 residues. Germline lookup yields CDR1 LNHNV and CDR2 YYDKDF (reference sequence). With 3 bases clipped from V and 3 bases from J, the junction kept 6 bases outside the gene matches.

There are a few counts of this clonotype. The rearrangement uses TRBV5-6 and TRBJ2-2, with a possible D match to TRBD2 (6 bases). The CDR3 contains 17 residues. V was cut by 2 bases and J by 5 bases, with 19 bases left in between. Germline V gene lookup returns CDR1 SGHDT and CDR2 YYEEEE. The CDR3 region is CASSLVDGRWETGELFF. The CDR3, as DNA: TGTGCCAGCAGCTTAGTCGACGGGAGATGGGAGACCGGGGAGCTGTTTTTT.

In this sample, this clonotype turned up once. The chain uses TRBV10-3 and TRBJ2-3; 7 nucleotides line up with TRBD1. The CDR3 consists of 13 residues. The V segment lost 6 bases and the J segment 4 bases; nucleotides outside the gene matches: 4. Germline lookup yields CDR1 ENHRY and CDR2 SYGVKD. DNA of the CDR3: TGTGCCATCAGCACAGGGGCGGCAGATACGCAGTATTTT. Protein: CAISTGAADTQYF.